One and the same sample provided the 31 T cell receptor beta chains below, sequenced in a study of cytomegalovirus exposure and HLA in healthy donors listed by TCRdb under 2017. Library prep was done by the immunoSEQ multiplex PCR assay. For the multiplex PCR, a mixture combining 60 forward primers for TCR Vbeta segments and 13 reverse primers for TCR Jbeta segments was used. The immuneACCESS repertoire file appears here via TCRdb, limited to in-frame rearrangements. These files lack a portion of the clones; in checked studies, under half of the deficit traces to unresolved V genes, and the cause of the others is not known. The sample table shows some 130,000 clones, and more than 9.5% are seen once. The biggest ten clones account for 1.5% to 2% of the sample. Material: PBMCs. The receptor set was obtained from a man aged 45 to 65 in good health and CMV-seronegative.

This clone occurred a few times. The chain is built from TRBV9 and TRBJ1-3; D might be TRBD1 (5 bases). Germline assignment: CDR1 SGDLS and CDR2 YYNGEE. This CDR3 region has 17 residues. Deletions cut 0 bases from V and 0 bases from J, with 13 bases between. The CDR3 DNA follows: TGTGCCAGCAGCGTAGCTGCCCAGGGCCTCTCTGGAAACACCATATATTTT. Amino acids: CASSVAAQGLSGNTIYF.

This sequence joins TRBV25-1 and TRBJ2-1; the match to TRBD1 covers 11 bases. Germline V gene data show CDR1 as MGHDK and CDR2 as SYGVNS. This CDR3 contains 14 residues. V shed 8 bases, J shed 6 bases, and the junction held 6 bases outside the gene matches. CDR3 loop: CASSGTGGINEQFF. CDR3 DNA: TGTGCCAGCTCCGGGACAGGGGGTATCAATGAGCAGTTCTTC.

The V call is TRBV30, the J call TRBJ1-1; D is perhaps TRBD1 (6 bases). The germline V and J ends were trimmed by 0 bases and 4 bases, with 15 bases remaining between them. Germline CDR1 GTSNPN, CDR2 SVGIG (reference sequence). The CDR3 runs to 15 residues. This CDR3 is CAWSVLGASSTEAFF. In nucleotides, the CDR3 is TGTGCCTGGAGTGTACTGGGGGCCTCGAGCACTGAAGCTTTCTTT.

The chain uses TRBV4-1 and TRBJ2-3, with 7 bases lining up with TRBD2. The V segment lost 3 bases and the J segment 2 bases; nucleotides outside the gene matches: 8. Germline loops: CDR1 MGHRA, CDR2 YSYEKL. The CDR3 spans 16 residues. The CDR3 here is CASSHPSGLLTDTQYF. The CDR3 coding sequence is TGCGCCAGCAGCCATCCTAGCGGACTTCTCACAGATACGCAGTATTTT.

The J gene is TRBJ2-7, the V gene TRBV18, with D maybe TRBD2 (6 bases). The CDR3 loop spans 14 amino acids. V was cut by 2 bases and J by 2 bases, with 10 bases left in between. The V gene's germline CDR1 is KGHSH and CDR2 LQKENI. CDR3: CASSPGTSAYEQYF. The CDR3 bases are TGTGCCAGCTCACCAGGGACTTCTGCCTACGAGCAGTACTTC.

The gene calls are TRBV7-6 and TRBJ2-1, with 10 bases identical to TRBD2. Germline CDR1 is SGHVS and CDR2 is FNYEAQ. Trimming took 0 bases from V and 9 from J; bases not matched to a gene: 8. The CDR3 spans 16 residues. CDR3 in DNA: TGTGCCAGCAGCTTAGCGGGCGGGACTAGCGCGGGTGAGCAGTTCTTC. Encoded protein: CASSLAGGTSAGEQFF.

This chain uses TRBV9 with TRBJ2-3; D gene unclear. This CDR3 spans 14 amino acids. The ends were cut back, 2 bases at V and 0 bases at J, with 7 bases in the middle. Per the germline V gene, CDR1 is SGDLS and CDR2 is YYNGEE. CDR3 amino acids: CASSVGRSTDTQYF. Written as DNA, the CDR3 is TGTGCCAGCAGCGTTGGCAGAAGCACAGATACGCAGTATTTT.

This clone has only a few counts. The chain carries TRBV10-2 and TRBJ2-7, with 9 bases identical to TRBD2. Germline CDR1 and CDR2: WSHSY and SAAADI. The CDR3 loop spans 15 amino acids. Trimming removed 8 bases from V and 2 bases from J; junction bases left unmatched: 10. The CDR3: CASRASGRSTYEQYF. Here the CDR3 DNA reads TGCGCCAGCCGAGCAAGCGGGAGGTCGACCTACGAGCAGTACTTC.

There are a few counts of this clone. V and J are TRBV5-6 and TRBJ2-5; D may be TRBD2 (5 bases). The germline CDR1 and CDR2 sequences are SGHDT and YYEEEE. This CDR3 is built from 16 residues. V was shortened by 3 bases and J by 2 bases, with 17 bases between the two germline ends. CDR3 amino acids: CASSSRGRSVQETQYF. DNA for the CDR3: TGTGCCAGCAGCTCCCGCGGGCGGTCTGTGCAAGAGACCCAGTACTTC.

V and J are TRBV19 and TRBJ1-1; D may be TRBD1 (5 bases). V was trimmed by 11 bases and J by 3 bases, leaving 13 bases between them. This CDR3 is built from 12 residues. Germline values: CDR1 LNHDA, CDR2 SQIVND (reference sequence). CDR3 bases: TGTGCCCCCCAGCGGGGGGACACTGAAGCTTTCTTT. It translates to CAPQRGDTEAFF.

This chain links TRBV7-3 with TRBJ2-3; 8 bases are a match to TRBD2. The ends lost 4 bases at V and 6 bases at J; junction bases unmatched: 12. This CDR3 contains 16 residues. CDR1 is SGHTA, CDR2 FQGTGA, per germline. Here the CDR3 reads CASSWAAIGGRDTQYF. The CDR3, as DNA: TGTGCCAGCAGCTGGGCCGCTATTGGCGGGAGGGATACGCAGTATTTT.

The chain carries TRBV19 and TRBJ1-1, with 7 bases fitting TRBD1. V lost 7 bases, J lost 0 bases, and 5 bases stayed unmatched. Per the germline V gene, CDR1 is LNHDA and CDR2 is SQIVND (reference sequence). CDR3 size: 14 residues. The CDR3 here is CASTPDRMNTEAFF. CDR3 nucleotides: TGTGCCAGTACCCCGGACAGGATGAACACTGAAGCTTTCTTT.

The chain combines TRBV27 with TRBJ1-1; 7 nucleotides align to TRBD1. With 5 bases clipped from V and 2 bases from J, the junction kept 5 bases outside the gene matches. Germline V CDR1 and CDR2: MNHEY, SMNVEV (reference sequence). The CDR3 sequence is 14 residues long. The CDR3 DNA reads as TGTGCCAGCAGTCTGGGGACAGTTAACACTGAAGCTTTCTTT. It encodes CASSLGTVNTEAFF.

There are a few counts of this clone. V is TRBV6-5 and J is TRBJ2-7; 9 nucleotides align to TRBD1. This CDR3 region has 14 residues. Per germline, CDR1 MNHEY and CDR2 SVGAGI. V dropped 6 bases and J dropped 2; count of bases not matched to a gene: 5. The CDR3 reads CASRMTGGAYEQYF. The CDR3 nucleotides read TGTGCCAGCAGGATGACAGGGGGGGCCTACGAGCAGTACTTC.

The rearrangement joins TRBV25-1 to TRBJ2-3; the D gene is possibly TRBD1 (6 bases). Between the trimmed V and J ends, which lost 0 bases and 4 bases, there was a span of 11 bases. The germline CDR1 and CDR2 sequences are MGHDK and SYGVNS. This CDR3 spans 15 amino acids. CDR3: CASSEYIRGADTQYF. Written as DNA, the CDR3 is TGTGCCAGCAGTGAATATATCAGGGGTGCAGATACGCAGTATTTT. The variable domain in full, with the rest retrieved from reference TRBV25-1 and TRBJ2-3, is EADIYQTPRYLVIGTGKKITLECSQTMGHDKMYWYQQDPGMELHLIHYSYGVNSTEKGDLSSESTVSRIRTEHFPLTLESARPSHTSQYLCASSEYIRGADTQYFGPGTRLTVL.

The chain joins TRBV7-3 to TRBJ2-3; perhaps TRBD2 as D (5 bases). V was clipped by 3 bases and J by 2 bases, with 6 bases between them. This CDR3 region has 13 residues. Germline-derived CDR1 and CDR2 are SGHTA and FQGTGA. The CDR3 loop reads CASSFRDTDTQYF. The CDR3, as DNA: TGTGCCAGCAGCTTTCGGGACACAGATACGCAGTATTTT.

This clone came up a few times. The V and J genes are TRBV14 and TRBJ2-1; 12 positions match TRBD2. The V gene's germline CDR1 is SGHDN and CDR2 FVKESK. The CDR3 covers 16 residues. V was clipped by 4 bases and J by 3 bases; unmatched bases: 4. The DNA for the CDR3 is TGTGCCAGCAGCCCTAGCGGGGGGGCCGTCTACAATGAGCAGTTCTTC. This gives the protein CASSPSGGAVYNEQFF.

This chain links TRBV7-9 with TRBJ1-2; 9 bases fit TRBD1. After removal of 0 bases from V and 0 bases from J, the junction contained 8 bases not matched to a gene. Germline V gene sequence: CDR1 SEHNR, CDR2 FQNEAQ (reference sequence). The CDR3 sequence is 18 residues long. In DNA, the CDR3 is TGTGCCAGCAGCTTAGCGGGACAGGGTTCTCATTCTAACTATGGCTACACCTTC. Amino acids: CASSLAGQGSHSNYGYTF.

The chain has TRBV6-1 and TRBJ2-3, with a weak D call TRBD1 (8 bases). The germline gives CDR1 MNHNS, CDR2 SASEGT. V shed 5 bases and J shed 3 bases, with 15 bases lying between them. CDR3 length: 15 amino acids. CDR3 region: CASSIQGGWTDTQYF. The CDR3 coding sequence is TGTGCCAGCAGTATACAGGGGGGGTGGACAGATACGCAGTATTTT.

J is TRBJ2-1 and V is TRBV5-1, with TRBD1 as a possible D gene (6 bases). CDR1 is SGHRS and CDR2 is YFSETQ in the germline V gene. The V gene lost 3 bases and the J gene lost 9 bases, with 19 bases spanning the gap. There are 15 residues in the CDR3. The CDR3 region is CASSSLGHTQGEQFF. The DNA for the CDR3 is TGCGCCAGCAGCTCCTTGGGACATACACAGGGTGAGCAGTTCTTC.

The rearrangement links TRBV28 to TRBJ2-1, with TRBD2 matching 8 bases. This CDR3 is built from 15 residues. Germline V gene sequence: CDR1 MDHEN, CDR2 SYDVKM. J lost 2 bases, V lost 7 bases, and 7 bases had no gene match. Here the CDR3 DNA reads TGTGCCAGCAACAGCGGGGGAAGGGCCTACAATGAGCAGTTCTTC. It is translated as CASNSGGRAYNEQFF.

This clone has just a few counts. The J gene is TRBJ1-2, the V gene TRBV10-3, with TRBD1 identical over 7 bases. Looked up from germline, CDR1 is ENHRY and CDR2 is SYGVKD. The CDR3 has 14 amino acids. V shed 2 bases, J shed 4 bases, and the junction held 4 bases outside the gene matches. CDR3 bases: TGTGCCATCAGTGAGGCGACAGGGATCTATGGCTACACCTTC. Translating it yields CAISEATGIYGYTF.

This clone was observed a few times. The CDR3 coding sequence is TGTGCCAGCAGCCTGGACAGGGCTTTATACAATGAGCAGTTCTTC. This gives the protein CASSLDRALYNEQFF. This chain links TRBV7-3 with TRBJ2-1; 8 bases are a match to TRBD1. CDR3 size: 15 residues. The V segment lost 5 bases and the J segment 4 bases; nucleotides outside the gene matches: 7. CDR1 and CDR2 (germline): SGHTA, FQGTGA. The full variable domain, its missing parts supplied by reference TRBV7-3 and TRBJ2-1, is GAGVSQTPSNKVTEKGKYVELRCDPISGHTALYWYRQSLGQGPEFLIYFQGTGAADDSGLPNDRFFAVRPEGSVSTLKIQRTERGDSAVYLCASSLDRALYNEQFFGPGTRLTVL.

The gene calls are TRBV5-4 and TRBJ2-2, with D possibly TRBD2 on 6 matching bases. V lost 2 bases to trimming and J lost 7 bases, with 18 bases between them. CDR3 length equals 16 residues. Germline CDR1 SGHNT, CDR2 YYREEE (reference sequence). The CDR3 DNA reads TGTGCCAGCAGCTTAAGAACTACCGGGAGAATCGGGGAGCTGTTTTTT. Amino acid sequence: CASSLRTTGRIGELFF.

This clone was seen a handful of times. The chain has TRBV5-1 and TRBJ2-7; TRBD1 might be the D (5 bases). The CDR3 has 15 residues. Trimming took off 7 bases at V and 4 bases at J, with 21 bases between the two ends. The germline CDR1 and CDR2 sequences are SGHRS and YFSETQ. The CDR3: CASRWGTYSSYEQYF. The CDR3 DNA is TGCGCCAGCCGCTGGGGCACATACTCTTCTTACGAGCAGTACTTC.

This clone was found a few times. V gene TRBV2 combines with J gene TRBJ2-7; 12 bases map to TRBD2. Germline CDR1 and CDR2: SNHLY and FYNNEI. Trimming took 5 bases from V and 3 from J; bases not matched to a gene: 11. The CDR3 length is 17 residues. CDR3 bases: TGTGCCAGCAGTCCGGGACTAGCGGGTGATGAACTCTACGAGCAGTACTTC. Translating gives CASSPGLAGDELYEQYF. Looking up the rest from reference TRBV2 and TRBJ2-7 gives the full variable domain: EPEVTQTPSHQVTQMGQEVILRCVPISNHLYFYWYRQILGQKVEFLVSFYNNEISEKSEIFDDQFSVERPDGSNFTLKIRSTKLEDSAMYFCASSPGLAGDELYEQYFGPGTRLTVT.

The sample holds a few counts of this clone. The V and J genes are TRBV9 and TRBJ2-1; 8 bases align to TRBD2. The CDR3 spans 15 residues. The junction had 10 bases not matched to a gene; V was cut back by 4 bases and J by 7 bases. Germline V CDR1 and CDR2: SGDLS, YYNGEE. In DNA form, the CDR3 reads TGTGCCAGCAGCCCAGGACTAGCTGGTGTGAATGAGCAGTTCTTC. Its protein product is CASSPGLAGVNEQFF.

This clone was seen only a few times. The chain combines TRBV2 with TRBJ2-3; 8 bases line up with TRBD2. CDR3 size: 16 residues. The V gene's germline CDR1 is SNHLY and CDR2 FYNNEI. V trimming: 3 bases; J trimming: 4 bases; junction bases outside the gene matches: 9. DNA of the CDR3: TGTGCCAGCAGTGACCGGTCGGGAGGGAGATCAGATACGCAGTATTTT. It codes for CASSDRSGGRSDTQYF. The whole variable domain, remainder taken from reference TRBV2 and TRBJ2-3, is EPEVTQTPSHQVTQMGQEVILRCVPISNHLYFYWYRQILGQKVEFLVSFYNNEISEKSEIFDDQFSVERPDGSNFTLKIRSTKLEDSAMYFCASSDRSGGRSDTQYFGPGTRLTVL.

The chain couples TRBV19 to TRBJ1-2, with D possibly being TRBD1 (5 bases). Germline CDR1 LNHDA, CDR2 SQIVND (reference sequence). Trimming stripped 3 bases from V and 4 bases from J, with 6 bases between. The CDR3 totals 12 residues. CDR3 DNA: TGTGCCAGTAGTATCAGGGCCTATGGCTACACCTTC. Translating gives CASSIRAYGYTF.

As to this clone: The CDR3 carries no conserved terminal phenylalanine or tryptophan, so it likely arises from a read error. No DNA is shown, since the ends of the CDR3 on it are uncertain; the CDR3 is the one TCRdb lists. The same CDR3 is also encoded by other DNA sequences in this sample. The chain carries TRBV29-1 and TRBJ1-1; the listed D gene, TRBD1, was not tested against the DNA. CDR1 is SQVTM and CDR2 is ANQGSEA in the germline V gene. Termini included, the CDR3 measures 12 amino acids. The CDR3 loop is CSVGQGATEALV.

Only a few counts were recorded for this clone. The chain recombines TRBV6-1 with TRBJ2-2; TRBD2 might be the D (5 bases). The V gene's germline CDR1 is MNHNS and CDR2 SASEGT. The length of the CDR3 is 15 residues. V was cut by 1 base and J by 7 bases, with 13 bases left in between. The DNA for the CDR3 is TGTGCCAGCAGTGAAGTACCCCGGGGAGTCGGGGAGCTGTTTTTT. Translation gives CASSEVPRGVGELFF.